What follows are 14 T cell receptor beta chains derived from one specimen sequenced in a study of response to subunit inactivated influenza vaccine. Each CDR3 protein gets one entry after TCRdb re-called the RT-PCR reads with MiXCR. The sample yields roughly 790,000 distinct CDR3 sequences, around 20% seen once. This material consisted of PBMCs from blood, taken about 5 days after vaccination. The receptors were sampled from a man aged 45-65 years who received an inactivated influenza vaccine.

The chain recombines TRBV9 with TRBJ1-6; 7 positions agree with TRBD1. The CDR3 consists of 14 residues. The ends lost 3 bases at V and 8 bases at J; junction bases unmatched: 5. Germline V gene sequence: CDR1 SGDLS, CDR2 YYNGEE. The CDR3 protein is CASSGQGRDSPLHF. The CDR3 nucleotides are TGTGCCAGCAGCGGACAGGGTAGGGATTCACCCCTCCACTTT. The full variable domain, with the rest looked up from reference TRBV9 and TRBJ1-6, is DSGVTQTPKHLITATGQRVTLRCSPRSGDLSVYWYQQSLDQGLQFLIQYYNGEERAKGNILERFSAQQFPDLHSELNLSSLELGDSALYFCASSGQGRDSPLHFGNGTRLTVT.

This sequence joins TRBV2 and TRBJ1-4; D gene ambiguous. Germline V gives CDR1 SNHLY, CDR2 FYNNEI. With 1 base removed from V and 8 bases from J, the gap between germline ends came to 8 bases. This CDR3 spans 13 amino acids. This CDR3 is CASSEVGGEKLFF. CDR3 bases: TGTGCCAGCAGTGAAGTCGGCGGGGAAAAACTGTTTTTT.

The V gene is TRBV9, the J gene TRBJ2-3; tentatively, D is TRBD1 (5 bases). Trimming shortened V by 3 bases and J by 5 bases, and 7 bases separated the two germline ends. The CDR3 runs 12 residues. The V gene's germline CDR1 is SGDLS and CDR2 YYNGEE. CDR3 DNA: TGTGCCAGCAGCGCCGACAGAGATACGCAGTATTTT. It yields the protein CASSADRDTQYF.

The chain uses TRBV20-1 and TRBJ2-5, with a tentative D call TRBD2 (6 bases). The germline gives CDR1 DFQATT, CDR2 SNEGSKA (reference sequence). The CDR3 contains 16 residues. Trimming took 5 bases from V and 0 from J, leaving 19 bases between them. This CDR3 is CSAVATSGWYQETQYF. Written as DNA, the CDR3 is TGCAGTGCTGTGGCCACGAGCGGGTGGTACCAAGAGACCCAGTACTTC.

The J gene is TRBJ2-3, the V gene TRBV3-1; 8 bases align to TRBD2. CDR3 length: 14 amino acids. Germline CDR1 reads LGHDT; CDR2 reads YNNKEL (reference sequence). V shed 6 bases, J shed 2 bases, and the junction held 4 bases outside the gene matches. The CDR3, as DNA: TGTGCCAGCAGGACAGCGGGGGCCACAGATACGCAGTATTTT. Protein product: CASRTAGATDTQYF.

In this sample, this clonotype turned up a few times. The CDR3 nucleotides read TGTGCCAGCAGCTTATCCGAGAACTATGGCTACACCTTC. Its protein product is CASSLSENYGYTF. This rearrangement joins TRBV11-2 to TRBJ1-2, with D hard to call. The germline CDR1 and CDR2 sequences are SGHAT and FQNNGV. V was trimmed by 2 bases and J by 2 bases, leaving 6 bases between them. CDR3 length: 13 amino acids.

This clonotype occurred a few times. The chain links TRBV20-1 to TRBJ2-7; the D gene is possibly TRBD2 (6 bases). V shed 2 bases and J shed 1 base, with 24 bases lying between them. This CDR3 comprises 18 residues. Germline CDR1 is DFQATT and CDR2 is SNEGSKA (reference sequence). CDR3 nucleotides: TGCAGTGCTAGACCCCCCGCGAGCGGCGGGACCAGGTCCTACGAGCAGTACTTC. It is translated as CSARPPASGGTRSYEQYF.

The CDR3 nucleotides are TGCAGTGCTAGCTCAAAGTCCACCTACGAGCAGTACTTC. Translation gives CSASSKSTYEQYF. The chain combines TRBV20-1 with TRBJ2-7; D is undetermined. Germline V gene sequence: CDR1 DFQATT, CDR2 SNEGSKA (reference sequence). The V gene lost 3 bases and the J gene lost 2 bases, with 11 bases spanning the gap. CDR3 length: 13 residues.

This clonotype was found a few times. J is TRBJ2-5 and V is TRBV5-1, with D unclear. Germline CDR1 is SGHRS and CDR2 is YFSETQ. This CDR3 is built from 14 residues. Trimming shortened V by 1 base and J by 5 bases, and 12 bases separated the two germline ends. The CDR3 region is CASSLQRARETQYF. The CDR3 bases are TGCGCCAGCAGCTTGCAACGGGCCCGGGAGACCCAGTACTTC.

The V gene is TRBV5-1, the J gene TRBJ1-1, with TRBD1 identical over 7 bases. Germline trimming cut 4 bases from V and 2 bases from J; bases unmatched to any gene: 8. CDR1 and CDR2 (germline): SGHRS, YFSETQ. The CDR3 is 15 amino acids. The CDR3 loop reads CASSPQGVTNTEAFF. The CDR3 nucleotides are TGCGCCAGCAGCCCCCAGGGGGTGACTAACACTGAAGCTTTCTTT.

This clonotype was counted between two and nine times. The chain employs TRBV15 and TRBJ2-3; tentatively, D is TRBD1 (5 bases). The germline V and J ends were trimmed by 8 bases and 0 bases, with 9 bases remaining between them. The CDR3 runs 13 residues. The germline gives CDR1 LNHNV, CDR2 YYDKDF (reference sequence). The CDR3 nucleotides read TGTGCCACCGAGCCAGGGAGCACAGATACGCAGTATTTT. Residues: CATEPGSTDTQYF.

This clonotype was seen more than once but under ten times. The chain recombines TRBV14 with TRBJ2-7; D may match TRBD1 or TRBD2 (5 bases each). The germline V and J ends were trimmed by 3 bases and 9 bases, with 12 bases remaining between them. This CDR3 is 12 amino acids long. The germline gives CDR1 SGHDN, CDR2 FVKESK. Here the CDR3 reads CASSHGTAWQYF. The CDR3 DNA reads TGTGCCAGCAGCCACGGGACCGCCTGGCAGTACTTC.

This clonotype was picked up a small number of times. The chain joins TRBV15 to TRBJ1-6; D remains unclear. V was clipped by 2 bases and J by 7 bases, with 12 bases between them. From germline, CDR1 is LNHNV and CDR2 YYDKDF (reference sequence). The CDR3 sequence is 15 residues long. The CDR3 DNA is TGTGCCACCAGCAGAATGAGTTTTGAAAATTCACCCCTCCACTTT. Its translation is CATSRMSFENSPLHF.

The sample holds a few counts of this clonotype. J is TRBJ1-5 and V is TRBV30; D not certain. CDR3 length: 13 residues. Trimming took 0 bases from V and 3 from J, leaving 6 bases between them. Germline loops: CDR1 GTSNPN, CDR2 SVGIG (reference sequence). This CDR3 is CAWSVSPNQPQHF. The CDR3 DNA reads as TGTGCCTGGAGTGTGAGTCCCAATCAGCCCCAGCATTTT.